Reported below is one T cell receptor (beta chain). Its specificity is not known. The data derive from a study of cytomegalovirus exposure and HLA in healthy donors. The PCR employed 60 Vbeta primers together with 13 Jbeta primers. Data came from immunoSEQ multiplex PCR; TCRdb stores just in-frame clones and leaves some out. The profile covers 200,000 or so clones, with around 75% appearing a single time and 5% to 6% taken by the ten largest. The germline gives CDR1 SGHTS, CDR2 YDEGEE. The germline V and J ends were trimmed by 0 bases and 7 bases, with 11 bases remaining between them. The CDR3 is made up of 14 amino acids. Study results and limitations: A later analysis linked around 15,000 TCR beta sequences to HLA alleles at 0.05 false discovery rate. A later look showed TCR association rates differing by HLA locus, highest for DRB1 and lowest for HLA-C.

This chain uses TRBV5-8 with TRBJ1-5; the D is unclear. Sequenced sample: PBMCs. The receptor's source is a woman in her twenties or thirties in good health and CMV-seropositive. This CDR3 is CASSLVRDDQPQHF. CDR3 sequence (DNA): TGTGCCAGCAGCTTGGTTCGGGATGACCAGCCCCAGCATTTT. Full variable domain (rest looked up from reference TRBV5-8 and TRBJ1-5): EAGVTQSPTHLIKTRGQQATLRCSPISGHTSVYWYQQALGLGLQFLLWYDEGEERNRGNFPPRFSGRQFPNYSSELNVNALELEDSALYLCASSLVRDDQPQHFGDGTRLSIL.